This record concerns one TCR beta chain sequence. As processed by the authors: The assay estimated nucleated cells by amplifying reference gene primers. Generated by immunoSEQ multiplex PCR, the TCRdb table keeps only in-frame clones and is missing some. The DNA gave D and trimming, while V, J and clone size come from that table. This repertoire shows some 210,000 clones, around 91% found once; its top ten account for about 5%. The source of the sample is a study of blood T cell repertoires in COVID-19. Study background: Some COVID-19 samples were acute and others convalescent; all came from the United States, Italy and Spain. Sources were T cells, B-cell-depleted T cells, or PBMCs; the material itself was cDNA or gDNA.

The clonotype comes from a woman in her thirties or forties with acute or convalescent COVID-19. The sequenced sample consisted of peripheral blood.

Here the CDR3 reads CAWSFRGSSYNEQFF. The CDR3 DNA follows: TGTGCCTGGAGCTTTCGGGGGAGCTCCTACAATGAGCAGTTCTTC. The V call is TRBV30, the J call TRBJ2-1; tentative D call: TRBD2 (6 bases). The CDR3 spans 15 residues. The germline V and J ends were trimmed by 3 bases and 0 bases, with 12 bases remaining between them. Germline V CDR1 and CDR2: GTSNPN, SVGIG (reference sequence).